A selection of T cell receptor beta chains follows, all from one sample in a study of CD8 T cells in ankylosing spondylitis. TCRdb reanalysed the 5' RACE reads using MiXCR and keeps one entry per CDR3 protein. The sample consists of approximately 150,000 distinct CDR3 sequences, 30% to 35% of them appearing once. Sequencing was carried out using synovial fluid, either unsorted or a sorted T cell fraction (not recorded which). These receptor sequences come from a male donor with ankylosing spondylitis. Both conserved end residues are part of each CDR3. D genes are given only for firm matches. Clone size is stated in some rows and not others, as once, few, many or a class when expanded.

CDR3 protein: CASSLAQTNYGYTF
CDR3 DNA: TGTGCCAGCAGTTTAGCCCAGACTAACTATGGCTACACCTTC
clone size: .
J gene: TRBJ1-2
D gene: .
V gene: TRBV12-3/TRBV12-4

CDR3 protein: CASSKTGGDYNEQFF
CDR3 DNA: TGTGCCAGTAGCAAGACAGGGGGGGACTACAATGAGCAGTTCTTC
clone size: once
J gene: TRBJ2-1
D gene: TRBD1
V gene: TRBV19

CDR3 protein: CASSLEGRAGNTIYF
CDR3 DNA: TGTGCCAGCAGTTTAGAGGGCAGGGCTGGAAACACCATATATTTT
clone size: few
J gene: TRBJ1-3
D gene: .
V gene: TRBV12-3/TRBV12-4

CDR3 protein: CSARFQAGAQGPQHF
CDR3 DNA: TGCAGTGCTAGGTTTCAGGCTGGTGCCCAAGGGCCCCAGCATTTT
clone size: .
J gene: TRBJ1-5
D gene: .
V gene: TRBV20-1

CDR3 protein: CASSLSIRGSYEQNF
CDR3 DNA: TGTGCCAGCAGTTTATCGATTCGCGGGTCCTACGAGCAGAACTTC
clone size: .
J gene: TRBJ2-7
D gene: .
V gene: TRBV27

CDR3 protein: CASSAPSGGKNNSPLHF
CDR3 DNA: TGTGCCAGCAGTGCTCCCTCGGGCGGAAAAAATAATTCACCCCTCCACTTT
clone size: .
J gene: TRBJ1-6
D gene: .
V gene: TRBV6-1

CDR3 protein: CASSHTRTGMNTEAFF
CDR3 DNA: TGTGCCAGCAGTCATACCAGGACCGGAATGAACACTGAAGCTTTCTTT
clone size: .
J gene: TRBJ1-1
D gene: .
V gene: TRBV6-1

CDR3 protein: CSAQDGNQPQHF
CDR3 DNA: TGCAGTGCGCAGGACGGAAATCAGCCCCAGCATTTT
clone size: many
J gene: TRBJ1-5
D gene: .
V gene: TRBV20-1

CDR3 protein: CASSLRGRSPLHF
CDR3 DNA: TGTGCCAGCAGCTTAAGAGGGCGTTCACCCCTCCACTTT
clone size: .
J gene: TRBJ1-6
D gene: .
V gene: TRBV7-3

CDR3 protein: CASSFGPGGNQPQHF
CDR3 DNA: TGTGCCAGCAGCTTCGGACCCGGGGGCAATCAGCCCCAGCATTTT
clone size: .
J gene: TRBJ1-5
D gene: .
V gene: TRBV7-6

CDR3 protein: CASSYSGGRAQAFF
CDR3 DNA: TGTGCCAGCAGTTACTCGGGCGGGAGGGCGCAAGCTTTCTTT
clone size: few
J gene: TRBJ1-1
D gene: .
V gene: TRBV6-5

CDR3 protein: CATRQGGVGIQYF
CDR3 DNA: TGTGCCACAAGACAGGGGGGTGTTGGTATTCAGTACTTC
clone size: .
J gene: TRBJ2-4
D gene: TRBD1
V gene: TRBV7-9

CDR3 protein: CASSLRAERNNEQFF
CDR3 DNA: TGTGCCAGCAGCTTACGAGCGGAGCGGAACAATGAGCAGTTCTTC
clone size: many
J gene: TRBJ2-1
D gene: .
V gene: TRBV11-2

CDR3 protein: CASSGYREDNEQFF
CDR3 DNA: TGCGCCAGCAGCGGATATCGGGAAGACAATGAGCAGTTCTTC
clone size: .
J gene: TRBJ2-1
D gene: .
V gene: TRBV5-1

CDR3 protein: CASSLLGRNTEAFF
CDR3 DNA: TGTGCCAGCAGCTTACTGGGCAGGAACACTGAAGCTTTCTTT
clone size: .
J gene: TRBJ1-1
D gene: .
V gene: TRBV7-9

CDR3 protein: CASSFTGTSRETQYF
CDR3 DNA: TGTGCCAGCAGTTTCACCGGGACTAGCAGAGAGACCCAGTACTTC
clone size: many
J gene: TRBJ2-5
D gene: TRBD2
V gene: TRBV12-3/TRBV12-4

CDR3 protein: CASSEGSGETQKLFF
CDR3 DNA: TGTGCCAGCAGTGAAGGGTCAGGGGAAACGCAAAAACTGTTTTTT
clone size: few
J gene: TRBJ1-4
D gene: .
V gene: TRBV6-1

CDR3 protein: CASQSLGGAEETQYF
CDR3 DNA: TGTGCCAGCCAAAGTTTAGGAGGGGCGGAGGAGACCCAGTACTTC
clone size: once
J gene: TRBJ2-5
D gene: .
V gene: TRBV28

CDR3 protein: CASSLGQGAETQYF
CDR3 DNA: TGTGCCAGCAGTTTAGGACAGGGGGCAGAGACCCAGTACTTC
clone size: many
J gene: TRBJ2-5
D gene: TRBD1
V gene: TRBV12-3/TRBV12-4

CDR3 protein: CSVGGGTANEKLFF
CDR3 DNA: TGCAGCGTGGGGGGGGGAACAGCTAATGAAAAACTGTTTTTT
clone size: few
J gene: TRBJ1-4
D gene: .
V gene: TRBV29-1

CDR3 protein: CASSRSMGEETQYF
CDR3 DNA: TGTGCCAGCAGCCGGAGTATGGGTGAAGAGACCCAGTACTTC
clone size: .
J gene: TRBJ2-5
D gene: .
V gene: TRBV7-2

CDR3 protein: CSVEPNNKDTQYF
CDR3 DNA: TGCAGCGTTGAACCTAATAACAAAGATACGCAGTATTTT
clone size: .
J gene: TRBJ2-3
D gene: .
V gene: TRBV29-1

CDR3 protein: CASSLGGFDADTQYF
CDR3 DNA: TGCGCCAGCAGCTTGGGGGGTTTTGATGCAGATACGCAGTATTTT
clone size: .
J gene: TRBJ2-3
D gene: .
V gene: TRBV5-1

CDR3 protein: CASSVDPGASYEQYF
CDR3 DNA: TGTGCCAGCAGCGTGGACCCGGGGGCCAGCTACGAGCAGTACTTC
clone size: few
J gene: TRBJ2-7
D gene: .
V gene: TRBV9

CDR3 protein: CSVGSGRETQYF
CDR3 DNA: TGCAGCGTTGGAAGCGGGAGGGAGACCCAGTACTTC
clone size: once
J gene: TRBJ2-5
D gene: TRBD2
V gene: TRBV29-1

CDR3 protein: CASSLDAWGVTEAFF
CDR3 DNA: TGTGCCAGCAGCTTAGATGCGTGGGGTGTCACTGAAGCTTTCTTT
clone size: few
J gene: TRBJ1-1
D gene: .
V gene: TRBV11-3

CDR3 protein: CASTSGGAYEQYF
CDR3 DNA: TGTGCCAGCACCTCGGGGGGGGCCTACGAGCAGTACTTC
clone size: .
J gene: TRBJ2-7
D gene: TRBD2
V gene: TRBV12-3/TRBV12-4

CDR3 protein: CASSRIASTDTQYF
CDR3 DNA: TGCGCCAGCAGCCGGATTGCGAGCACAGATACGCAGTATTTT
clone size: .
J gene: TRBJ2-3
D gene: .
V gene: TRBV5-1

CDR3 protein: CSARGRFRETQYF
CDR3 DNA: TGCAGTGCTAGGGGGAGGTTTCGAGAGACCCAGTACTTC
clone size: .
J gene: TRBJ2-5
D gene: .
V gene: TRBV20-1

CDR3 protein: CASSLEGYQPQHF
CDR3 DNA: TGCGCCAGCAGCTTGGAAGGTTATCAGCCCCAGCATTTT
clone size: few
J gene: TRBJ1-5
D gene: .
V gene: TRBV5-1

CDR3 protein: CASSIDDRVTEAFF
CDR3 DNA: TGTGCCAGTAGTATAGATGACAGGGTCACTGAAGCTTTCTTT
clone size: .
J gene: TRBJ1-1
D gene: TRBD1
V gene: TRBV19

CDR3 protein: CASTSSPSSYNEQFF
CDR3 DNA: TGTGCCAGCACCTCTAGTCCTAGCTCCTACAATGAGCAGTTCTTC
clone size: .
J gene: TRBJ2-1
D gene: .
V gene: TRBV3-1

CDR3 protein: CASLKGETNEKLFF
CDR3 DNA: TGTGCCAGCCTGAAGGGTGAAACTAATGAAAAACTGTTTTTT
clone size: .
J gene: TRBJ1-4
D gene: .
V gene: TRBV2

CDR3 protein: CASGLAGGPYEQYF
CDR3 DNA: TGTGCCAGCGGGCTGGCGGGAGGGCCTTACGAGCAGTACTTC
clone size: .
J gene: TRBJ2-7
D gene: TRBD2
V gene: TRBV28

CDR3 protein: CASSITSGNTGELFF
CDR3 DNA: TGTGCCAGCAGCATTACTAGCGGCAACACCGGGGAGCTGTTTTTT
clone size: few
J gene: TRBJ2-2
D gene: TRBD2
V gene: TRBV7-9

CDR3 protein: CASSTYGAGANVLTF
CDR3 DNA: TGTGCCAGCAGTACCTATGGGGCTGGGGCCAACGTCCTGACTTTC
clone size: .
J gene: TRBJ2-6
D gene: .
V gene: TRBV27

CDR3 protein: CASSLPGSNTGELFF
CDR3 DNA: TGTGCCAGCAGCTTACCGGGAAGTAACACCGGGGAGCTGTTTTTT
clone size: few
J gene: TRBJ2-2
D gene: .
V gene: TRBV7-8

CDR3 protein: CSAPLLAGAFTYEQYF
CDR3 DNA: TGCAGTGCCCCCTTACTAGCGGGGGCTTTTACCTACGAGCAGTACTTC
clone size: few
J gene: TRBJ2-7
D gene: TRBD2
V gene: TRBV20-1

CDR3 protein: CASSLSDPGRETQYF
CDR3 DNA: TGCGCCAGCAGCTTGTCAGACCCGGGTAGAGAGACCCAGTACTTC
clone size: .
J gene: TRBJ2-5
D gene: .
V gene: TRBV5-1

CDR3 protein: CASSLRTSGGPVNIQYF
CDR3 DNA: TGTGCCAGCAGCCTGAGGACTAGCGGGGGCCCGGTAAACATTCAGTACTTC
clone size: many
J gene: TRBJ2-4
D gene: TRBD2
V gene: TRBV7-2

CDR3 protein: CASSAGRAANTGELFF
CDR3 DNA: TGTGCCAGCAGTGCAGGGAGGGCCGCGAACACCGGGGAGCTGTTTTTT
clone size: few
J gene: TRBJ2-2
D gene: TRBD2
V gene: TRBV2

CDR3 protein: CASSSPTYTGELFF
CDR3 DNA: TGTGCCAGCAGTAGCCCAACGTACACCGGGGAGCTGTTTTTT
clone size: many
J gene: TRBJ2-2
D gene: .
V gene: TRBV12-3/TRBV12-4

CDR3 protein: CASSLTGLSGANVLTF
CDR3 DNA: TGTGCCAGCAGCTTAACGGGACTTTCTGGGGCCAACGTCCTGACTTTC
clone size: .
J gene: TRBJ2-6
D gene: .
V gene: TRBV11-2

CDR3 protein: CASSPGRGNYNEQFF
CDR3 DNA: TGTGCCAGCAGCCCGGGACGAGGGAACTACAATGAGCAGTTCTTC
clone size: .
J gene: TRBJ2-1
D gene: .
V gene: TRBV7-9

CDR3 protein: CASSLSTGEPGYTF
CDR3 DNA: TGTGCCAGCAGCCTATCTACGGGGGAACCTGGCTACACCTTC
clone size: .
J gene: TRBJ1-2
D gene: .
V gene: TRBV6-1

CDR3 protein: CASSIGTYGYTF
CDR3 DNA: TGCGCCAGCAGCATTGGGACCTATGGCTACACCTTC
clone size: .
J gene: TRBJ1-2
D gene: .
V gene: TRBV5-1

CDR3 protein: CASSFGGGRTYEQYF
CDR3 DNA: TGTGCCAGCAGTTTCGGGGGGGGGAGAACCTACGAGCAGTACTTC
clone size: many
J gene: TRBJ2-7
D gene: TRBD2
V gene: TRBV12-3/TRBV12-4

CDR3 protein: CASSLALGANYGYTF
CDR3 DNA: TGTGCCAGCAGCTTGGCCCTAGGGGCTAACTATGGCTACACCTTC
clone size: few
J gene: TRBJ1-2
D gene: .
V gene: TRBV5-4

CDR3 protein: CASSFLAGGSNEQFF
CDR3 DNA: TGTGCCAGCAGTTTTCTGGCGGGGGGGAGCAATGAGCAGTTCTTC
clone size: .
J gene: TRBJ2-1
D gene: TRBD2
V gene: TRBV28

CDR3 protein: CASSLFGAGLSYEQYF
CDR3 DNA: TGTGCCAGCAGTTTATTTGGCGCAGGCCTCTCCTACGAGCAGTACTTC
clone size: .
J gene: TRBJ2-7
D gene: .
V gene: TRBV12-3/TRBV12-4